A selection of T cell receptor beta chains follows, all from one sample in a study of T-cell memory formation after mild COVID-19. TCRdb re-called the 5' RACE reads through MiXCR, storing one row per CDR3 protein. The sample holds some 100,000 distinct CDR3 sequences, over 8.5% seen once. Sample: PBMCs or a T cell subset sorted from them (not recorded which). The source of these receptors is a young man who had mild COVID-19 (a few samples of this study predate the infection). Cell type and time point are not known. Each CDR3 is given with its conserved first and last residue. Each record gives: V gene, clone size, J gene, D gene, CDR3 DNA, CDR3 protein. A D gene is named only where the DNA matches it firmly. A row's size may be missing; if present it is once, few, many or a size class.

>TRBV4-3|NA|TRBJ2-3|NA
TGCGCCAGCAGCCAAATAGGTGATACGCAGTATTTT
CASSQIGDTQYF
>TRBV4-1|few|TRBJ2-5|NA
TGCGCCAGCAGCCAAGTGGAGACGGAGACCCAGTACTTC
CASSQVETETQYF
>TRBV9|NA|TRBJ1-4|NA
TGTGCCAGCAGCGTAGCATGTCAGGCTAAGTTCGTTGGCTTTAGATTTAGAAAACTGTTTTTT
CASSVACQAKFVGFRFRKLFF
>TRBV7-9|NA|TRBJ2-3|NA
TGTGCCAGCAGCTCCTTGACAGAGTCCACAGATACGCAGTATTTT
CASSSLTESTDTQYF
>TRBV6-5|few|TRBJ1-6|NA
TGTGCCAGCAGACAACCGGGGCCTGAGCGGGCTCCCCTCCACTTT
CASRQPGPERAPLHF
>TRBV4-3|once|TRBJ2-3|TRBD1
TGCGCCAGCAGCCAAGAAGGACAGGGAGGCACAGATACGCAGTATTTT
CASSQEGQGGTDTQYF
>TRBV5-1|few|TRBJ1-2|TRBD1
TGCGCCAGCAGCTTGGAGGTGACAGGGAGCTTTAACTATGGCTACACCTTC
CASSLEVTGSFNYGYTF
>TRBV4-1|many|TRBJ2-1|TRBD2
TGCGCCAGCAGCCCGACTAGCGGGGAGTCGAGCTCCTACAATGAGCAGTTCTTC
CASSPTSGESSSYNEQFF
>TRBV5-1|once|TRBJ2-1|TRBD1
TGCGCCAGCAGCTACCGGGACAGGGTGGATGAGCAGTTCTTC
CASSYRDRVDEQFF
>TRBV4-2|few|TRBJ2-5|NA
TGTGCCAGCAGCCAAGAAGGGGTCCAAGAGACCCAGTACTTC
CASSQEGVQETQYF
>TRBV5-1|many|TRBJ1-1|NA
TGCGCCAGCAGCCCTAACAACCCGGGGAACACTGAAGCTTTCTTT
CASSPNNPGNTEAFF
>TRBV7-2|many|TRBJ2-2|NA
TGTGCCAGCAGCTTAGGATTCGGAGGGGCCGGGGAGCTGTTTTTT
CASSLGFGGAGELFF
>TRBV6-5|few|TRBJ2-1|TRBD2
TGTGCCAGCAACCCACTAGGACTAGCGGGATACAATGAGCAGTTCTTC
CASNPLGLAGYNEQFF
>TRBV29-1|NA|TRBJ2-3|NA
TGCAGCGTTGACGAGGTTAACACAGATACGCAGTATTTT
CSVDEVNTDTQYF
>TRBV12-3/TRBV12-4|NA|TRBJ2-7|TRBD2
TGTGCCAGCAGCCGGACTAGCGGCACCACCTACGAGCAGTACTTC
CASSRTSGTTYEQYF
>TRBV6-5|NA|TRBJ1-4|NA
TGTGCCAGCAGTTACTCGATGTCTAATGAAAAACTGTTTTTT
CASSYSMSNEKLFF
>TRBV7-6|few|TRBJ2-1|NA
TGTGCCAGCAGCCCAAGCGGCGGGTACAATGAGCAGTTCTTC
CASSPSGGYNEQFF
>TRBV4-1|few|TRBJ1-1|TRBD1
TGCGCCAGCAGCCAAGAGGGGACAGGGATGGCGAACACTGAAGCTTTCTTT
CASSQEGTGMANTEAFF
>TRBV5-1|NA|TRBJ2-7|TRBD2
TGCGCCAGCAGCTTAACTAGCGGGGGGACCCTCTACGAGCAGTACTTC
CASSLTSGGTLYEQYF
>TRBV29-1|NA|TRBJ1-1|NA
TGCAGCGTTGAGAGGGGATTGAACACTGAAGCTTTCTTT
CSVERGLNTEAFF
>TRBV15|NA|TRBJ2-3|NA
TGTGCCACCAGCAGAGATGGGGTCTCAGATACGCAGTATTTT
CATSRDGVSDTQYF